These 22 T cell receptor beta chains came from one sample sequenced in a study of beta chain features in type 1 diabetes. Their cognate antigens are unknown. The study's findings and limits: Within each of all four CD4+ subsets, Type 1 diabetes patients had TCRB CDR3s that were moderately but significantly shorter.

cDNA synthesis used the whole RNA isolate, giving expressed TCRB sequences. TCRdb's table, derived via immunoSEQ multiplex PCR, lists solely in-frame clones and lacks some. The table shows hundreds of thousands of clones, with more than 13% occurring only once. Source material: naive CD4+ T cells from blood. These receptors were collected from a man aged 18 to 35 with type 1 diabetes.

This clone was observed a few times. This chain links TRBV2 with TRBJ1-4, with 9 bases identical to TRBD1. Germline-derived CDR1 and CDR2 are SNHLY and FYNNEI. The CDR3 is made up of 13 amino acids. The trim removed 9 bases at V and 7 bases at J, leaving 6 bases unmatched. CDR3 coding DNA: TGTGCCAGTACCGGGACAGGGCCTGAAAAACTGTTTTTT. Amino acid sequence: CASTGTGPEKLFF.

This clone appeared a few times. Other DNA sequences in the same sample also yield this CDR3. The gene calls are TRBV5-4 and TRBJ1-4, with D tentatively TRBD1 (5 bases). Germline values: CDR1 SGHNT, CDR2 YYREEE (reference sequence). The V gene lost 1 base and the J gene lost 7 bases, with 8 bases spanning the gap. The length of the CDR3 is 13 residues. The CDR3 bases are TGTGCCAGCAGCTTGACAGGTGGTGAAAAACTGTTTTTT. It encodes CASSLTGGEKLFF.

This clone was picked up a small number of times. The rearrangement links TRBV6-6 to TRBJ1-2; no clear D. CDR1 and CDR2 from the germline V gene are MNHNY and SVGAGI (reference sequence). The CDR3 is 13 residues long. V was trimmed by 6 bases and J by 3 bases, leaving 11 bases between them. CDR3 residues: CASSLDVDYGYTF. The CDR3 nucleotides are TGTGCCAGCAGCCTCGACGTTGACTATGGCTACACCTTC.

The CDR3 DNA sequence: TGTGCCAGCAAGCAGGACCGCAATCAGCCCCAGCATTTT. It specifies CASKQDRNQPQHF. The gene calls are TRBV2 and TRBJ1-5; D ambiguous. V lost 7 bases, J lost 2 bases, and 9 bases lay in between. The CDR3 totals 13 residues. Germline CDR1 reads SNHLY; CDR2 reads FYNNEI.

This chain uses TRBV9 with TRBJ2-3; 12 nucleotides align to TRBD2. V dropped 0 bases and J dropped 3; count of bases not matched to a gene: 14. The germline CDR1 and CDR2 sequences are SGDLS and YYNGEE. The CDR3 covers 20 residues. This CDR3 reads CASSVALPLAGGPITDTQYF. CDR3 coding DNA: TGTGCCAGCAGCGTAGCTCTCCCCCTAGCGGGAGGGCCGATTACAGATACGCAGTATTTT.

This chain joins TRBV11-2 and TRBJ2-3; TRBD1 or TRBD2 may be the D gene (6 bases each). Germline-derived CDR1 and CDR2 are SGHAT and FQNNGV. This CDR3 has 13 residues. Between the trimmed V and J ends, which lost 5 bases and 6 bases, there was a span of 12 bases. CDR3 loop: CASSQTGADTQYF. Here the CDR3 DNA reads TGTGCCAGCAGCCAGACGGGGGCCGATACGCAGTATTTT.

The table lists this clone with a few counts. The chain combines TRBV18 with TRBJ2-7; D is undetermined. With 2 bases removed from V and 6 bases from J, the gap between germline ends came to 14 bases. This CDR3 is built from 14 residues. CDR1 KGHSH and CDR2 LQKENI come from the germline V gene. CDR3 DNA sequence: TGTGCCAGCTCACCAGGAGCAGGCCCGGCCGAGCAGTACTTC. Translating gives CASSPGAGPAEQYF.

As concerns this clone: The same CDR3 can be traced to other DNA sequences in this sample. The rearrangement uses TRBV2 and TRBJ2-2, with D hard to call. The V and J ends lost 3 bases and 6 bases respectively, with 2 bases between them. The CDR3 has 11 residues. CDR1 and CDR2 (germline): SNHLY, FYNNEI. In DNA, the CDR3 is TGTGCCAGCAGTGAGGCCGGGGAGCTGTTTTTT. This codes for CASSEAGELFF.

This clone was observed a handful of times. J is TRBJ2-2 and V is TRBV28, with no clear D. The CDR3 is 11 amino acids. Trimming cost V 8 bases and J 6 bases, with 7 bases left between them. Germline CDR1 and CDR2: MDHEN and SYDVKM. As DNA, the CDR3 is TGTGCCAGCTCTTGGTCCGGGGAGCTGTTTTTT. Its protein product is CASSWSGELFF.

The CDR3 loop is CASSQDGLAGGPTYEQYF. DNA for the CDR3: TGCGCCAGCAGCCAAGATGGGCTAGCGGGAGGGCCCACCTACGAGCAGTACTTC. This chain joins TRBV4-1 and TRBJ2-7, with 12 bases lining up with TRBD2. This CDR3 is built from 18 residues. Germline CDR1 is MGHRA and CDR2 is YSYEKL. V was pared by 0 bases and J by 2 bases, with 8 bases of the junction left unmatched.

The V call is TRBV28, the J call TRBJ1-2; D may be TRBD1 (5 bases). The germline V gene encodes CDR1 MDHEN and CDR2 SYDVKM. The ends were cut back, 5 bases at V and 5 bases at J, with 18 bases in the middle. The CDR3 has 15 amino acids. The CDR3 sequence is CASSLTTGTGYGYTF. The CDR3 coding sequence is TGTGCCAGCAGTCTGACGACCGGGACGGGATATGGCTACACCTTC.

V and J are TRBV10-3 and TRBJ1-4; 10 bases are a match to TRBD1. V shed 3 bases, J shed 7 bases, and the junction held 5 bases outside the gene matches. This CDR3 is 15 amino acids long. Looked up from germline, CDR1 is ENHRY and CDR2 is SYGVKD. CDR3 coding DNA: TGTGCCATCAGTGATGGGACAGGGGCCGGTGAAAAACTGTTTTTT. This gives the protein CAISDGTGAGEKLFF.

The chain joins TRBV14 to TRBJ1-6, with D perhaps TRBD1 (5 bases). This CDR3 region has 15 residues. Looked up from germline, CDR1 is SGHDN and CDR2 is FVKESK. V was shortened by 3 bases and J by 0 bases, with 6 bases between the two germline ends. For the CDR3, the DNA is TGTGCCAGCAGCCAGGGGCTCTCCTATAATTCACCCCTCCACTTT. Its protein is CASSQGLSYNSPLHF.

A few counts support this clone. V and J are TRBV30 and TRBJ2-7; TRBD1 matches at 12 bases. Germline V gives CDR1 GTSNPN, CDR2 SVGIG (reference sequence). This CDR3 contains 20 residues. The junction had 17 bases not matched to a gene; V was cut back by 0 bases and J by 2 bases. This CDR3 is CAWSVEYFMRGDRGPYEQYF. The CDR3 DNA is TGTGCCTGGAGTGTAGAATATTTTATGAGAGGGGACAGGGGGCCCTACGAGCAGTACTTC.

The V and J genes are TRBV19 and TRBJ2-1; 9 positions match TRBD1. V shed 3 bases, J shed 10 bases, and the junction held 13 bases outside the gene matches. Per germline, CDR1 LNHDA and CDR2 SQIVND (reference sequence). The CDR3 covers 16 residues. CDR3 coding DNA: TGTGCCAGTAGTATTGTTGGTGGACAGGGGAGTCCGGAGCAGTTCTTC. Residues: CASSIVGGQGSPEQFF.

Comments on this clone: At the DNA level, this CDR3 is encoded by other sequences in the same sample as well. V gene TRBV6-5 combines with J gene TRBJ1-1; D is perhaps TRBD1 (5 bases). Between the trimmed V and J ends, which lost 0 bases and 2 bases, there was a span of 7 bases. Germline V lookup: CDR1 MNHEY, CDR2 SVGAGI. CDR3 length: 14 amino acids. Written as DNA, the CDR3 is TGTGCCAGCAGTTACTCGGGGGTTAACACTGAAGCTTTCTTT. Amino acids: CASSYSGVNTEAFF.

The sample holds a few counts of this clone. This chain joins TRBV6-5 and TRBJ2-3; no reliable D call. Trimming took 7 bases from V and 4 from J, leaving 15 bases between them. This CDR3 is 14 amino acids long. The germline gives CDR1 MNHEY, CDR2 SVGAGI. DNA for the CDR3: TGTGCCAGCACCGCAGTAGTGGGCCCAGATACGCAGTATTTT. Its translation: CASTAVVGPDTQYF.

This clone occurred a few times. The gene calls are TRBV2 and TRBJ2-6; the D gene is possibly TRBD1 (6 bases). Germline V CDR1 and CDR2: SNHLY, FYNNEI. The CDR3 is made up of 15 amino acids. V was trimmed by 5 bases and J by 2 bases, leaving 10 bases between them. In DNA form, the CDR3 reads TGTGCCAGCAGTCAAGAGGGGGCTGGGGCCAACGTCCTGACTTTC. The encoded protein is CASSQEGAGANVLTF.

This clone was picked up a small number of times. CDR3 amino acids: CAISEWVGSGANVLTF. The CDR3 DNA reads TGTGCCATCAGTGAGTGGGTCGGTTCTGGGGCCAACGTCCTGACTTTC. The chain combines TRBV10-3 with TRBJ2-6; no definite D call. V lost 1 base and J 1 base, leaving 8 bases between the germline ends. The CDR3 runs 16 residues. Germline V gene sequence: CDR1 ENHRY, CDR2 SYGVKD.

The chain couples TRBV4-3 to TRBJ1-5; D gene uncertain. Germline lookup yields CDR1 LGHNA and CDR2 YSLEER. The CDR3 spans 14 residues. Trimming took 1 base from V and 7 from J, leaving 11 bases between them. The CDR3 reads CASSQVAGFQPQHF. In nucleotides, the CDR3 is TGCGCCAGCAGCCAAGTAGCGGGGTTCCAGCCCCAGCATTTT.

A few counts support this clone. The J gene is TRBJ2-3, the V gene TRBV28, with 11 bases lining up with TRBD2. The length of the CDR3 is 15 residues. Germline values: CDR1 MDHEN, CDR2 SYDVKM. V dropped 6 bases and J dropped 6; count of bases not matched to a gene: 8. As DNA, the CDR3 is TGTGCCAGCAGCCTTAGCGGGAGGGTGTCGGATACGCAGTATTTT. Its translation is CASSLSGRVSDTQYF.

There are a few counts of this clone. The CDR3 DNA reads TGTGCCAGCAGCGTACGTCTAGCGGGGTCCCTAGAGACCCAGTACTTC. This gives the protein CASSVRLAGSLETQYF. The chain joins TRBV9 to TRBJ2-5, with TRBD2 identical over 9 bases. The germline V gene encodes CDR1 SGDLS and CDR2 YYNGEE. The CDR3 extends over 16 amino acids. J lost 4 bases, V lost 1 base, and 8 bases had no gene match.